This passage covers 22 T cell receptor beta chains from one sample sequenced in a study of molecular identifiers for immune sequencing clone quantification. Each CDR3 protein gets one entry after TCRdb re-called the PCR reads with MiXCR. The data contain 50,000 to 75,000 distinct CDR3 sequences, around 19% of them seen just once; the ten biggest clones take up more than 1.3%. Sequencing used naive CD8+ T cells from blood, with Jurkat cell RNA spiked in. Subset reported: FACS-sorted CD8+CD4-CCR7+CD45RA+ naive T cells. These receptors came from a human donor in good health. Some libraries in this study had Jurkat cell RNA spiked in.

Ten or more counts support this clonotype. This rearrangement joins TRBV19 to TRBJ2-3, with D perhaps given as TRBD1 or TRBD2 (6 bases each). The CDR3 totals 14 residues. In germline, CDR1 is LNHDA, CDR2 SQIVND (reference sequence). V was pared by 1 base and J by 5 bases, with 10 bases between. The CDR3 spells CASSIGGGRDTQYF. The CDR3 DNA is TGTGCCAGTAGTATAGGAGGGGGGCGAGATACGCAGTATTTT. Looking up the rest from reference TRBV19 and TRBJ2-3 gives the full variable domain: DGGITQSPKYLFRKEGQNVTLSCEQNLNHDAMYWYRQDPGQGLRLIYYSQIVNDFQKGDIAEGYSVSREKKESFPLTVTSAQKNPTAFYLCASSIGGGRDTQYFGPGTRLTVL.

This clonotype was seen repeatedly, ten times or more. The gene calls are TRBV25-1 and TRBJ2-5; D not resolved. Germline V gene sequence: CDR1 MGHDK, CDR2 SYGVNS. V was trimmed by 1 base and J by 5 bases, leaving 11 bases between them. This CDR3 has 14 residues. As DNA, the CDR3 is TGTGCCAGCAGTGAATCAGTGGTTGAGGAGACCCAGTACTTC. It encodes CASSESVVEETQYF.

The V call is TRBV13, the J call TRBJ1-4; D may be TRBD1 (6 bases). Trimming shortened V by 6 bases and J by 8 bases, and 13 bases separated the two germline ends. In germline, CDR1 is PRHDT, CDR2 FYEKMQ (reference sequence). The CDR3 is made up of 13 amino acids. The CDR3 bases are TGTGCCAGCAGAATGGGGGCAGCGGAAAAACTGTTTTTT. This codes for CASRMGAAEKLFF.

The CDR3 coding sequence is TGTGCCAGCAGCTTTGGTCCAAGCGGAGGGGGGGCCTCCTACGAGCAGTACTTC. Translated: CASSFGPSGGGASYEQYF. The chain links TRBV5-4 to TRBJ2-7; a possible D gene is TRBD2 (7 bases). The CDR3 is 18 residues long. Trimming took off 2 bases at V and 0 bases at J, with 21 bases between the two ends. The germline gives CDR1 SGHNT, CDR2 YYREEE (reference sequence). The full variable domain, rest sourced from reference TRBV5-4 and TRBJ2-7, is ETGVTQSPTHLIKTRGQQVTLRCSSQSGHNTVSWYQQALGQGPQFIFQYYREEENGRGNFPPRFSGLQFPNYSSELNVNALELDDSALYLCASSFGPSGGGASYEQYFGPGTRLTVT.

This clonotype was picked up a small number of times. V usage is TRBV20-1 and J usage is TRBJ2-3; D is unresolved. CDR3 length: 12 residues. V shed 0 bases and J shed 6 bases, with 7 bases lying between them. Germline-derived CDR1 and CDR2 are DFQATT and SNEGSKA (reference sequence). The DNA for the CDR3 is TGCAGTGCTAGAGATCTAGGCGATACGCAGTATTTT. This sequence encodes CSARDLGDTQYF.

Details on this clonotype: A much larger clone differs from this one at a single base, so this may be a read error. The gene calls are TRBV19 and TRBJ1-1; no firm D call. Germline V gives CDR1 LNHDA, CDR2 SQIVND (reference sequence). V was cut by 5 bases and J by 6 bases, with 16 bases left in between. The CDR3 runs 14 residues. The CDR3 loop reads CASSSGMENAEAFF. Here the CDR3 DNA reads TGTGCCAGTAGTTCGGGTATGGAAAACGCTGAAGCTTTCTTT. The full variable domain, rest sourced from reference TRBV19 and TRBJ1-1, is DGGITQSPKYLFRKEGQNVTLSCEQNLNHDAMYWYRQDPGQGLRLIYYSQIVNDFQKGDIAEGYSVSREKKESFPLTVTSAQKNPTAFYLCASSSGMENAEAFFGQGTRLTVV.

The rearrangement joins TRBV23-1 to TRBJ1-1; the D is unclear. TRBV23-1 is filed as an ORF, its function uncertain. The V end was cut by 3 bases, the J end by 4 bases, with 12 bases between. This CDR3 contains 14 residues. CDR3 residues: CASSQREESTEAFF. The CDR3 nucleotides are TGCGCCAGCAGTCAGCGGGAGGAGAGCACTGAAGCTTTCTTT.

This clonotype came up many times. The rearrangement joins TRBV6-2 or TRBV6-3 to TRBJ2-7, with TRBD1 identical over 7 bases. Germline V gives CDR1 MNHEY, CDR2 SVGEGT. J was trimmed by 2 bases and V by 2 bases; bases with no gene match: 9. The CDR3 is made up of 16 amino acids. Here the CDR3 DNA reads TGTGCCAGCAGTTACGGGTCGGGACAGCATGCCTACGAGCAGTACTTC. Translation gives CASSYGSGQHAYEQYF.

In its sample, this clonotype was seen many times. The chain recombines TRBV19 with TRBJ2-3; D is unclear. The CDR3 length is 10 residues. Per germline, CDR1 LNHDA and CDR2 SQIVND (reference sequence). Trimming shortened V by 11 bases and J by 4 bases, and 7 bases separated the two germline ends. The DNA for the CDR3 is TGTGCCCCTAAGTCAGATACGCAGTATTTT. Its translation: CAPKSDTQYF. Together with reference TRBV19 and TRBJ2-3, the CDR3 gives the full variable domain: DGGITQSPKYLFRKEGQNVTLSCEQNLNHDAMYWYRQDPGQGLRLIYYSQIVNDFQKGDIAEGYSVSREKKESFPLTVTSAQKNPTAFYLCAPKSDTQYFGPGTRLTVL.

This clonotype was observed at least ten times. This chain uses TRBV12-5 with TRBJ2-3, with D perhaps TRBD1 or TRBD2 (5 bases each). This CDR3 is built from 14 residues. V lost 6 bases to trimming and J lost 4 bases, with 14 bases between them. Germline CDR1 and CDR2: LGHNT and FRNRAP. The CDR3 region has the DNA TGTGCTAGTGGCCCTACCGGGGCCGCAGATACGCAGTATTTT. Its translation: CASGPTGAADTQYF.

This clonotype came up a few times. This chain uses TRBV29-1 with TRBJ1-1; D is possibly TRBD1 (6 bases). Between the trimmed V and J ends, which lost 5 bases and 11 bases, there was a span of 30 bases. Germline V gene lookup returns CDR1 SQVTM and CDR2 ANQGSEA. The CDR3 contains 16 residues. The CDR3 sequence is CSVTGLIGGLSGGAFF. The CDR3 DNA follows: TGCAGCGTTACAGGGCTGATCGGGGGGCTTTCTGGGGGGGCTTTCTTT. The full variable domain, completed using reference TRBV29-1 and TRBJ1-1, is SAVISQKPSRDICQRGTSLTIQCQVDSQVTMMFWYRQQPGQSLTLIATANQGSEATYESGFVIDKFPISRPNLTFSTLTVSNMSPEDSSIYLCSVTGLIGGLSGGAFFGQGTRLTVV.

To note about this clonotype: One base away lies a much larger clone, so this may be a sequencing read error. The rearrangement links TRBV20-1 to TRBJ1-1; a weak D match, TRBD1 (5 bases). The V end was cut by 2 bases, the J end by 4 bases, with 11 bases between. Germline V gene sequence: CDR1 DFQATT, CDR2 SNEGSKA (reference sequence). The CDR3 contains 13 residues. The CDR3 DNA reads TGCAGTGCTAGACCCAGGGTTGGCACTGAAGCTTTCTTT. Protein: CSARPRVGTEAFF.

This clonotype has a count of ten or more. The V and J genes are TRBV4-2 and TRBJ2-1; TRBD1 matches 8 bases. Germline V gene sequence: CDR1 LGHNA, CDR2 YNFKEQ. With 0 bases clipped from V and 6 bases from J, the junction kept 4 bases outside the gene matches. The CDR3 extends over 15 amino acids. The CDR3, as DNA: TGTGCCAGCAGCCAAGATTATACAGGGGGCAATGAGCAGTTCTTC. It codes for CASSQDYTGGNEQFF.

This clonotype was found many times. The rearrangement links TRBV29-1 to TRBJ2-2, with a tentative D call TRBD2 (5 bases). Germline V gene data show CDR1 as SQVTM and CDR2 as ANQGSEA. CDR3 length: 12 amino acids. Between the trimmed V and J ends, which lost 6 bases and 5 bases, there was a span of 10 bases. The CDR3 here is CSVPWRTGELFF. The CDR3, as DNA: TGCAGCGTCCCTTGGAGGACCGGGGAGCTGTTTTTT.

V is TRBV20-1 and J is TRBJ2-1; D gene ambiguous. The germline gives CDR1 DFQATT, CDR2 SNEGSKA (reference sequence). The CDR3 sequence is 15 residues long. V dropped 3 bases and J dropped 9 bases, with 21 bases sitting between them. The chain's CDR3 is CSASAFNRKPGEQFF. The CDR3 DNA sequence: TGCAGTGCTAGCGCCTTCAACCGGAAACCCGGTGAGCAGTTCTTC.

This clonotype showed up many times. The rearrangement uses TRBV9 and TRBJ2-3, with D perhaps matching TRBD2 (5 bases). In germline, CDR1 is SGDLS, CDR2 YYNGEE. The CDR3 spans 15 residues. V was cut by 2 bases and J by 4 bases, with 14 bases left in between. The CDR3 DNA is TGTGCCAGCAGCGTTTATGACACGCGGGCAGATACGCAGTATTTT. Translating gives CASSVYDTRADTQYF.

This clonotype was recorded at least ten times. The chain employs TRBV7-9 and TRBJ1-5, with TRBD1 matching 8 bases. Losses at the gene ends were 5 bases for V and 5 bases for J; bases not matched to a gene: 5. This CDR3 region has 14 residues. The germline gives CDR1 SEHNR, CDR2 FQNEAQ (reference sequence). CDR3 residues: CASSITGGDQPQHF. Written as DNA, the CDR3 is TGTGCCAGCAGCATCACAGGGGGGGATCAGCCCCAGCATTTT.

Remarks on this clonotype: Here the CDR3 omits its conserved ending phenylalanine or tryptophan, so a read error is the likely source. The chain is built from TRBV4-1 and TRBJ2-5; 8 nucleotides align to TRBD2. CDR1 MGHRA and CDR2 YSYEKL come from the germline V gene. The CDR3 spans 17 residues. The CDR3 coding sequence is TGCGCCGGCAGCCAAGATGGGTTCGCTAGCGGGTCGGAGACCCAGTACCTC. Amino acids: CAGSQDGFASGSETQYL.

On this clonotype itself: Possible read error: a much larger clone is one base away. The rearrangement links TRBV2 to TRBJ2-5; 7 bases agree with TRBD1. V dropped 6 bases and J dropped 7; count of bases not matched to a gene: 17. This CDR3 is 16 amino acids long. Per germline, CDR1 SNHLY and CDR2 FYNNEI. CDR3 region: CASSDIPGTAAVTQYF. Here the CDR3 DNA reads TGTGCCAGCAGCGATATTCCAGGGACAGCCGCAGTGACCCAGTACTTC.

The sample holds many counts of this clonotype. This chain connects TRBV6-1 to TRBJ2-1; no firm D call. The CDR3 spans 11 residues. V was clipped by 8 bases and J by 8 bases, with 10 bases between them. Germline-derived CDR1 and CDR2 are MNHNS and SASEGT. CDR3 DNA: TGTGCCAGCCCTGCGCTGCATGAGCAGTTCTTC. It is translated as CASPALHEQFF.

This clonotype was seen a handful of times. The V call is TRBV10-3, the J call TRBJ1-2; tentatively, D is TRBD1 (5 bases). Germline lookup yields CDR1 ENHRY and CDR2 SYGVKD. The CDR3 contains 13 residues. V lost 2 bases and J lost 8, with 12 bases in between. DNA for the CDR3: TGTGCCATCAGTGAGCAGGGCAAGGCAGGCTACACCTTC. Translating gives CAISEQGKAGYTF.

DNA of the CDR3: TGCGCCAGCAGCCATTATGCCGGGACAGGGGGCTTAAACGAGCAGTACTTC. Translation gives CASSHYAGTGGLNEQYF. This rearrangement joins TRBV4-1 to TRBJ2-7; TRBD1 aligns across 12 bases. The germline CDR1 and CDR2 sequences are MGHRA and YSYEKL. This CDR3 is built from 17 residues. V lost 3 bases to trimming and J lost 5 bases; unmatched junction nucleotides: 11.